The subject of this entry is one TCR beta chain. Its matching antigen is unknown. V was pared by 5 bases and J by 3 bases, with 11 bases of the junction left unmatched. This CDR3 region has 17 residues. Germline CDR1 and CDR2: LGHNA and YSLEER. These data come from a study of T cell responses to AZD1222 COVID-19 vaccine. Points from the study as a whole: The donor group comprised mostly white British people and more females; the analysis possibly underestimated clonal diversity. Scientists sampled the repertoires only once the peak T cell response had passed. Two doses of AZD1222 preceded a rise in Spike-specific TCR breadth and depth.

Using immunoSEQ multiplex PCR, the repertoire was profiled, and TCRdb retains in-frame clones only, with some absent. The sample carries about 110,000 clones, around 91% recorded once. The sequencing used peripheral blood, collected on day 0 of AZD1222 vaccination. This clonotype was obtained from an adult in good health. The chain carries TRBV4-3 and TRBJ2-3; 10 bases are a match to TRBD2. CDR3 region: CASSLIHSGGATDTQYF. CDR3 in DNA: TGCGCCAGCAGCTTAATTCACAGCGGGGGGGCAACAGATACGCAGTATTTT.